These 11 T cell receptor beta chains were all obtained from the same sample, sequenced in a study of CD8+ T cells in alopecia areata. It was cDNA, reverse transcribed from extracted RNA, that served as the sequencing template. The assay was immunoSEQ multiplex PCR, and TCRdb's table has in-frame clones only and misses some. The table records around 160,000 clones, around 87% of them present only once. Sample: CD8+ T cells sorted from blood, taken at week 0. The source of these receptors is a human donor with alopecia areata.

This clone came up a few times. The chain links TRBV29-1 to TRBJ2-3, with D perhaps given as TRBD1 or TRBD2 (6 bases each). Trimming left V 1 base short and J 5 bases short, with 16 bases between. Germline-derived CDR1 and CDR2 are SQVTM and ANQGSEA. The CDR3 runs 15 residues. CDR3 sequence reads: CSVEARGGRGDTQYF. CDR3 sequence (DNA): TGCAGCGTTGAAGCCAGGGGAGGTCGGGGAGATACGCAGTATTTT.

This clone has just one count. The chain joins TRBV7-8 to TRBJ2-7; D ambiguous. The CDR3 is 13 residues long. The germline gives CDR1 SGHVS, CDR2 FQNEAQ. Trimming pared 4 bases from V and 5 bases from J, leaving 12 bases between. CDR3 sequence reads: CASSSDPFHEQYF. The CDR3 bases are TGTGCCAGCAGCTCGGACCCGTTCCACGAGCAGTACTTC.

In this sample, this clone turned up once. The chain is built from TRBV29-1 and TRBJ2-1; the match to TRBD2 covers 10 bases. Germline CDR1 and CDR2: SQVTM and ANQGSEA. V was clipped by 3 bases and J by 6 bases; unmatched bases: 2. The CDR3 runs to 13 residues. CDR3 DNA sequence: TGCAGCGTTGAGGGACTAGCGATCAATGAGCAGTTCTTC. Translating gives CSVEGLAINEQFF.

V gene TRBV6-1 combines with J gene TRBJ2-5; 12 positions match TRBD2. The CDR3 spans 17 residues. After removal of 0 bases from V and 3 bases from J, the junction contained 5 bases not matched to a gene. Germline V lookup: CDR1 MNHNS, CDR2 SASEGT. The chain's CDR3 is CASSEARTSGDKETQYF. The CDR3 nucleotides read TGTGCCAGCAGTGAAGCGCGGACTAGCGGGGACAAAGAGACCCAGTACTTC.

This chain joins TRBV7-2 and TRBJ2-7; 9 positions agree with TRBD1. The V gene end was trimmed by 2 bases and the J gene end by 5 bases; junction bases not matched to a gene: 7. Germline CDR1 reads SGHTA; CDR2 reads FQGNSA. The CDR3 totals 15 residues. CDR3 DNA sequence: TGTGCCAGCAGCTTAAGGGACAGGGAGTCGGACGAGCAGTACTTC. This sequence encodes CASSLRDRESDEQYF.

The V gene is TRBV5-1, the J gene TRBJ2-2; 14 positions agree with TRBD2. CDR1 and CDR2 from the germline V gene are SGHRS and YFSETQ. J gave up 4 bases and V 3 bases, and 8 bases lay outside the gene matches. CDR3 length: 18 residues. CDR3 region: CASSSGTSGSTGTGELFF. CDR3 nucleotide sequence: TGCGCCAGCAGCTCCGGGACTAGCGGGAGTACCGGCACCGGGGAGCTGTTTTTT.

This clone has just one count. The rearrangement joins TRBV7-3 to TRBJ1-1; TRBD1 is a possible D gene (5 bases). In germline, CDR1 is SGHTA, CDR2 FQGTGA. V lost 4 bases and J lost 0, with 18 bases in between. CDR3 length: 17 amino acids. CDR3 amino acids: CASSSPPSTAMNTEAFF. The DNA of the CDR3 is TGTGCCAGCAGCTCCCCCCCCTCGACAGCCATGAACACTGAAGCTTTCTTT.

The chain links TRBV29-1 to TRBJ2-5, with 9 bases identical to TRBD2. Germline V lookup: CDR1 SQVTM, CDR2 ANQGSEA. This CDR3 has 16 amino acids. V trimming: 0 bases; J trimming: 5 bases; junction bases outside the gene matches: 10. CDR3 in DNA: TGCAGCGTTGAAGAAGGAATAGCGGGGGTAGTGGAGACCCAGTACTTC. Protein product: CSVEEGIAGVVETQYF.

The chain combines TRBV29-1 with TRBJ2-7; 7 bases agree with TRBD2. V gave up 4 bases and J gave up 3 bases; unmatched junction bases: 6. The CDR3 is made up of 13 amino acids. From germline, CDR1 is SQVTM and CDR2 ANQGSEA. CDR3 sequence: CSVVPGGVYEQYF. The CDR3 DNA reads TGCAGCGTTGTACCGGGGGGTGTCTACGAGCAGTACTTC.

The chain employs TRBV5-4 and TRBJ2-1; 8 nucleotides align to TRBD1. The CDR3 covers 14 residues. CDR1 is SGHNT and CDR2 is YYREEE in the germline V gene (reference sequence). The V segment lost 0 bases and the J segment 8 bases; nucleotides outside the gene matches: 4. The CDR3 spells CASSLADRDHEQFF. DNA for the CDR3: TGTGCCAGCAGCTTGGCGGACAGGGACCATGAGCAGTTCTTC.

The V gene is TRBV7-9, the J gene TRBJ2-2; no clear D gene. V was cut by 7 bases and J by 3 bases, with 15 bases left in between. Germline values: CDR1 SEHNR, CDR2 FQNEAQ (reference sequence). CDR3 length: 15 residues. The CDR3 loop reads CASTPRNSDTGELFF. Written as DNA, the CDR3 is TGTGCCAGCACCCCTCGGAATAGTGACACCGGGGAGCTGTTTTTT.